Listed below are T cell receptor beta chains from one sample, sequenced in a study of cytomegalovirus exposure and HLA in healthy donors. TCRdb keeps only in-frame clones here, not all; method: immunoSEQ multiplex PCR. The profile shows 90,000 to 120,000 clones, about 80% of them singletons. The material sequenced was PBMCs. The source of these receptors is a woman between 35 and 50 years old in good health and CMV-seronegative. The CDR3 runs from the conserved cysteine through the conserved F or W. A D gene is named only where the DNA matches it firmly. A clone size is listed for some rows: how often the clone was seen (once, few, many), or a class if it is expanded.

v_call	clone_size	cdr3_length	d_call	j_call	cdr3_nt	cdr3_aa
TRBV2	-	15	-	TRBJ1-3	TGTGCCAGCAGTATAGACCCCGGAGGGGGAAACACCATATATTTT	CASSIDPGGGNTIYF
TRBV7-2	once	14	-	TRBJ1-1	TGTGCCAGCAGCGTCGTAAGGGGTACCACTGAAGCTTTCTTT	CASSVVRGTTEAFF
TRBV28	-	12	-	TRBJ2-2	TGTGCCAGCAGTTTTATCGCCGGGGAGCTGTTTTTT	CASSFIAGELFF
TRBV6-5	-	15	TRBD1	TRBJ1-2	TGTGCCAGCGGTACTCGGGACAGAGCCTTCTATGGCTACACCTTC	CASGTRDRAFYGYTF
TRBV5-1	-	16	TRBD1	TRBJ1-3	TGCGCCAGCAGCTTTACAACAGGGGGACCAGCGAACACCATATATTTT	CASSFTTGGPANTIYF
TRBV27	-	15	TRBD1	TRBJ1-3	TGTGCCAGCAGTCGGACAGGTGTCTCTGGAAACACCATATATTTT	CASSRTGVSGNTIYF
TRBV5-6	-	15	TRBD2	TRBJ2-7	TGTGCCAGCAGCCTGGGACTAGCGGGATCCGGCGAGCAGTACTTC	CASSLGLAGSGEQYF
TRBV27	few	16	-	TRBJ2-3	TGTGCCAGCAGACTCAGAGCTAGCGAGAGCACAGATACGCAGTATTTT	CASRLRASESTDTQYF
TRBV28	once	15	-	TRBJ1-2	TGTGCCAGCAGCCGATCCAAGGGGGGGCCCTCCGGCTACACCTTC	CASSRSKGGPSGYTF
TRBV28	once	15	-	TRBJ2-7	TGTGCCAGCCCCCCCTTGGGTAGCGATAATTACGAGCAGTACTTC	CASPPLGSDNYEQYF
TRBV19	-	14	TRBD1	TRBJ2-3	TGTGCCAGTAGTGAACAGGGGGCTCGGAATACGCAGTATTTT	CASSEQGARNTQYF
TRBV19	few	16	-	TRBJ2-5	TGTGCCAGTAGTACCCCCCGGAGGGGCCTCCAAGAGACCCAGTACTTC	CASSTPRRGLQETQYF
TRBV28	-	15	-	TRBJ1-1	TGTGCCAGCAGCCCCGGGGGTGTCGGGAACACTGAAGCTTTCTTT	CASSPGGVGNTEAFF
TRBV6-1	few	15	-	TRBJ1-5	TGTGCCAGCAGCCTATACTTTACCCCCAATCAGCCCCAGCATTTT	CASSLYFTPNQPQHF
TRBV30	-	17	-	TRBJ2-1	TGTGCCTGGAGTCCTACCGACGGCAGGTCCTCCTACAATGAGCAGTTCTTC	CAWSPTDGRSSYNEQFF
TRBV6-5	few	15	TRBD1	TRBJ2-7	TGTGCCAGCAGTCCACGCGACAGGGGACCCTACGAGCAGTACTTC	CASSPRDRGPYEQYF
TRBV5-4	-	13	TRBD1	TRBJ2-7	TGTGCCAGCAGCCCATGGACAGGGGGCGAGCAGTACTTC	CASSPWTGGEQYF
TRBV30	-	13	-	TRBJ2-1	TGTGCCTGGAGTGTACTCATTAACAATGAGCAGTTCTTC	CAWSVLINNEQFF
TRBV2	-	15	-	TRBJ1-4	TGTGCCAGCAGTCCGACCCAGGGCAGATATGAAAAACTGTTTTTT	CASSPTQGRYEKLFF
TRBV10-2	-	14	-	TRBJ1-2	TGCGCCACCGGCCCCCGGAGCACTAACTATGGCTACACCTTC	CATGPRSTNYGYTF
TRBV28	-	15	TRBD1	TRBJ1-4	TGTGCCAGCAGTAAGGCGGGGACAGTGCCTGAAAAACTGTTTTTT	CASSKAGTVPEKLFF
TRBV7-3	once	15	-	TRBJ2-3	TGTGCCAGCAGCTCCCCCCTGTCAGGTTCTGGCCCGCAGTATTTT	CASSSPLSGSGPQYF
TRBV6-5	-	15	TRBD2	TRBJ2-7	TGTGCCAGCAGTGGGCGGGAGGGACGTTCCTACGAGCAGTACTTC	CASSGREGRSYEQYF